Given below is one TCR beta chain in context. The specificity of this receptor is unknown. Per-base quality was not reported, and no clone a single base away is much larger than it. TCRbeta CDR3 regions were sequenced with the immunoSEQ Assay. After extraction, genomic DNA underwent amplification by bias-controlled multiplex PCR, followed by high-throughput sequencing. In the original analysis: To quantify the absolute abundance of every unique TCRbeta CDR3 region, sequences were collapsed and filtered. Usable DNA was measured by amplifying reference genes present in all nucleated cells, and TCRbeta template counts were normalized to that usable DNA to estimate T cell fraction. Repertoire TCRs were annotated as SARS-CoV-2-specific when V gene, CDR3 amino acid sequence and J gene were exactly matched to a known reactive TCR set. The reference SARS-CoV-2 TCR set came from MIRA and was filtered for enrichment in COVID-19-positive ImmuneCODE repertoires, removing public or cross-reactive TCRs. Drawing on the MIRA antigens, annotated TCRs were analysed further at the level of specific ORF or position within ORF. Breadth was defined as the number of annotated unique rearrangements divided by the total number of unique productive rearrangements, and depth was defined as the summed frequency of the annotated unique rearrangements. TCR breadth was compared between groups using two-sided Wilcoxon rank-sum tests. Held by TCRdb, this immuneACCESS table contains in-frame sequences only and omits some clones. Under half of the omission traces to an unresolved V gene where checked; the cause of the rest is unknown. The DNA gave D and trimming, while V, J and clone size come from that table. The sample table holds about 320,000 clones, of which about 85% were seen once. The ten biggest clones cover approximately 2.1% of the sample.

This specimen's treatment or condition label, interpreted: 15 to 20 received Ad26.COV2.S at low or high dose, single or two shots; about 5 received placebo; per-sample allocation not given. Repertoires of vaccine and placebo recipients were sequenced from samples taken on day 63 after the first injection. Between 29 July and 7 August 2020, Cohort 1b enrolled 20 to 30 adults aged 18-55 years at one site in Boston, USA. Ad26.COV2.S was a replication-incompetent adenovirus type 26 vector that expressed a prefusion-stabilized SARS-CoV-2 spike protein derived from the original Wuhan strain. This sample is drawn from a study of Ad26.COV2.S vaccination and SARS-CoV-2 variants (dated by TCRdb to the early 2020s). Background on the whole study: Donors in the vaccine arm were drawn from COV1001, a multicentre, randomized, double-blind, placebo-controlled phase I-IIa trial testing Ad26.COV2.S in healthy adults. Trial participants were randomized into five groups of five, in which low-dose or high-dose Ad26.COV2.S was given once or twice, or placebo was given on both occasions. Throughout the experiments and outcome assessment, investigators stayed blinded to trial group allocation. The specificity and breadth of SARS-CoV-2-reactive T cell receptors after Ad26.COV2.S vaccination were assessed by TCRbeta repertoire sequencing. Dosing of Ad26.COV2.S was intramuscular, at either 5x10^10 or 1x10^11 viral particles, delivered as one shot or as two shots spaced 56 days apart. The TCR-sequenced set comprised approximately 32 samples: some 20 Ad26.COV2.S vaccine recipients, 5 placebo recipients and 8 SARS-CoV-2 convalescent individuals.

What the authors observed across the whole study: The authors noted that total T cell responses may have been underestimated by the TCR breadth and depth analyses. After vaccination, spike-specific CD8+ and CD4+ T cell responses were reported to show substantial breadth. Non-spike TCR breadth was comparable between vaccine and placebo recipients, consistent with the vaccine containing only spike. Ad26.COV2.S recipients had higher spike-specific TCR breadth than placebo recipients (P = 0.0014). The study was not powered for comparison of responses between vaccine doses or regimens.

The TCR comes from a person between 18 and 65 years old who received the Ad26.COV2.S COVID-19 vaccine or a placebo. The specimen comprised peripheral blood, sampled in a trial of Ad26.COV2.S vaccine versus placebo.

The sequence in DNA is TGCGCCAGCAGCCAAGGGGACAGGGGTGGGCAGCCCCAGCATTTT. This yields the protein CASSQGDRGGQPQHF. Recombination linked TRBV4-1 to TRBJ1-5, with 10 central nucleotides matching TRBD1. The germline V gene yields MGHRA for CDR1 and YSYEKL for CDR2. Inclusive of the bounding cysteine and phenylalanine, the CDR3 is 15 residues long. The sequence is cut down to CDR3 DNA, 45 bases in frame from base 1. V and J are trimmed by 1 base and 7 bases, and the gene matches miss 4 bases of the junction.